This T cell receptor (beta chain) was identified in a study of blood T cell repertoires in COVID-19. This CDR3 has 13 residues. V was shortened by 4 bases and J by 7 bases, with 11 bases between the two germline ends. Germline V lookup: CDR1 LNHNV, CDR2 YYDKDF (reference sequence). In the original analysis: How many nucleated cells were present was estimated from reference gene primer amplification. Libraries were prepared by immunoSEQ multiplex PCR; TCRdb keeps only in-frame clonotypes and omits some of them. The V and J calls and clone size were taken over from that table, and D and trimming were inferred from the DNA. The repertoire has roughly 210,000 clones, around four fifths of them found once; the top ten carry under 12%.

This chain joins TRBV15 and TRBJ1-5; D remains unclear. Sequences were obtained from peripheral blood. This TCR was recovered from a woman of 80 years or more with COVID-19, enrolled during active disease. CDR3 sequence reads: CATSMDLVQPQHF. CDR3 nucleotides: TGTGCCACCAGCATGGACTTAGTCCAGCCCCAGCATTTT.